Described below is a single TCR beta chain sequence and its context. Its antigen is unidentified. This sample was included in a study of CD8 T cell repertoires and HIV-1 epitope variants. Study context: Twenty-five autologous and known Gag and Nef epitope variant peptides each stimulated T cells separately. The study, taken as a whole, reports: Only beta chains were identified, marking proliferation to antigen, not function.

The table came from immunoSEQ multiplex PCR; TCRdb's copy has only in-frame clones and leaves some out. The repertoire holds 5,800 or so clones, with around 64% as singletons. Trimming removed 2 bases at V and 3 bases at J, with 10 bases between. The CDR3 sequence is 15 residues long. Germline loops: CDR1 MNHEY, CDR2 SVGAGI. The sequenced material came from cultured CD8+ T cells derived from PBMCs. The receptor comes from a male donor with HIV. V usage is TRBV6-5 and J usage is TRBJ2-2; D gene ambiguous. CDR3 in amino acids: CASSYGQVDTGELFF. The CDR3 DNA reads TGTGCCAGCAGTTACGGGCAGGTCGACACCGGGGAGCTGTTTTTT.